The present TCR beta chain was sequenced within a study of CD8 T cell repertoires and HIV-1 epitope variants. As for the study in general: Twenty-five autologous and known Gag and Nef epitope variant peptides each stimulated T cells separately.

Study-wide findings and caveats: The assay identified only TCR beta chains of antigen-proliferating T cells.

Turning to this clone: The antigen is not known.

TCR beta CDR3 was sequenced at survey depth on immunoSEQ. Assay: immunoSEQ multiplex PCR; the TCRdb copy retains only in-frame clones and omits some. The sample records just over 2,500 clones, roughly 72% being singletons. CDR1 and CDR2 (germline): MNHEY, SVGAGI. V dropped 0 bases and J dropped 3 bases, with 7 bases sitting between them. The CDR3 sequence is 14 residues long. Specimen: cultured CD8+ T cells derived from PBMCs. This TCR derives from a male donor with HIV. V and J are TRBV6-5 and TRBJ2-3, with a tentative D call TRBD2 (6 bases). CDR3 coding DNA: TGTGCCAGCAGTTACTCGGAGGGGACAGATACGCAGTATTTT. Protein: CASSYSEGTDTQYF.